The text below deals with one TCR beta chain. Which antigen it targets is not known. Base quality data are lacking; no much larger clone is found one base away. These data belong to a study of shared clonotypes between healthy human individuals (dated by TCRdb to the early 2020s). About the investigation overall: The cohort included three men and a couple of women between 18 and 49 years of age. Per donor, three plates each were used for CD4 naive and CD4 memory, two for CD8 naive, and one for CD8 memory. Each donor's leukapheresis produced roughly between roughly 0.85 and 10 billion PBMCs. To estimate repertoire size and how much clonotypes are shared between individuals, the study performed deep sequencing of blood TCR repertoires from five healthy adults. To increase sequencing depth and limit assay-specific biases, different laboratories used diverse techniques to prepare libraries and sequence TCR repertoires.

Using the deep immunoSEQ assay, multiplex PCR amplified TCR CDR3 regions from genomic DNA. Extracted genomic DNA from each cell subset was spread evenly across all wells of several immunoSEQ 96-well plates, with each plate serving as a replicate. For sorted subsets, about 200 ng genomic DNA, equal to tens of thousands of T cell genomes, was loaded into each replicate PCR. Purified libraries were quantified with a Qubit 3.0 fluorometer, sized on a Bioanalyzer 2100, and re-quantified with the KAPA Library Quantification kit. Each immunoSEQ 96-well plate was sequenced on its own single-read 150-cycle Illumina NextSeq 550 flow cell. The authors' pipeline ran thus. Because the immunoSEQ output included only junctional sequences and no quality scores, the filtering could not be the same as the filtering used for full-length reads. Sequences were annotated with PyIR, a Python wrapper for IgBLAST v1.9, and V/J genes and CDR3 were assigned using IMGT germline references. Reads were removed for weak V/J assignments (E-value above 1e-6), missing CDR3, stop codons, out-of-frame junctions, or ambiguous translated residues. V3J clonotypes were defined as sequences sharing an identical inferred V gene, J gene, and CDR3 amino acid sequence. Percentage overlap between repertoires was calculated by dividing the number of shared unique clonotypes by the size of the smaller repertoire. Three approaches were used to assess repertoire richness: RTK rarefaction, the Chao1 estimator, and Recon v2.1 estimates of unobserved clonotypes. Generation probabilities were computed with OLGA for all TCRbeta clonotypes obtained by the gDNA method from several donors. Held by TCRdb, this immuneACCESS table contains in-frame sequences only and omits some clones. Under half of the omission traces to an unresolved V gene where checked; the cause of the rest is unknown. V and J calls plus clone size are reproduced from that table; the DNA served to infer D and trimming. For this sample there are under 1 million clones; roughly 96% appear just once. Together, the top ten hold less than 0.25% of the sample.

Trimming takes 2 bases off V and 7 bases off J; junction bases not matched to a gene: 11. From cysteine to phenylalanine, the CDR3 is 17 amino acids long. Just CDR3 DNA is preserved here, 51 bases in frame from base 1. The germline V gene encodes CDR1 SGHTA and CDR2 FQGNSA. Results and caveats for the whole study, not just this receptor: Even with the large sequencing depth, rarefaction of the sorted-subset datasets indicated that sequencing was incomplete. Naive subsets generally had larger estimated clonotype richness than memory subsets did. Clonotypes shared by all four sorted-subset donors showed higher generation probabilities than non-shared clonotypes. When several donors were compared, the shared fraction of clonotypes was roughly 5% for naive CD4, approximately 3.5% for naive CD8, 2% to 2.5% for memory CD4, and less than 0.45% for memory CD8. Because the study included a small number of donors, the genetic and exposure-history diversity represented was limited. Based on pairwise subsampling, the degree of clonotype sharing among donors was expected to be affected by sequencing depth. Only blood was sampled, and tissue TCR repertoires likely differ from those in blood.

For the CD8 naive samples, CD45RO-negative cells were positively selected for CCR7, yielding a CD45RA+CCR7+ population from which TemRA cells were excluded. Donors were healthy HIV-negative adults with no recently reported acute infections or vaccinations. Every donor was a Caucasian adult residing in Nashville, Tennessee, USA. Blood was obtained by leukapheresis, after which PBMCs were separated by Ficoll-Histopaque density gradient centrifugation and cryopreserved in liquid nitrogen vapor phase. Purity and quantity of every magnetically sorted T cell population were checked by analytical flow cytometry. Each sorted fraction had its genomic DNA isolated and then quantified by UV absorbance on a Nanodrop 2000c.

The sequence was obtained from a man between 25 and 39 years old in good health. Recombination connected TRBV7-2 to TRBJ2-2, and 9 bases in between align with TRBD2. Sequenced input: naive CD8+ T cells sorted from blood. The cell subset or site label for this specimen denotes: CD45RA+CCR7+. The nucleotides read TGTGCCAGCAGCTTAACGCGGGAGGGTCCCCGACGCGGGGAGCTGTTTTTT. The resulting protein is CASSLTREGPRRGELFF.